Each of the 13 T cell receptor beta chains below was sequenced from the same sample in a study of identical twins (dated by TCRdb to 2016 to 2017). Libraries were prepared through 5' RACE. Instrument on record: Illumina HiSeq 2000. TCRdb took the public reads, trimmed them with fastp at Q25, ran MiXCR for clone calling and kept in-frame beta chains. All rows with the same CDR3 protein become a single entry with the most common DNA and genes. The sample table contains 100,000 to 110,000 distinct CDR3 sequences; only one count was recorded for 5.5% to 7% of them. Clones ranked in the top ten supply approximately 12% of the sample. Sequenced material: memory T cells sorted from blood. What the cell subset or site label conveys for this sample: CD45RO+ enriched T cells. These receptors originate from a woman between 50 and 59 years old in good health.

This clonotype came up many times. The V gene is TRBV6-5, the J gene TRBJ1-6, with 7 bases identical to TRBD1. CDR1 and CDR2 from the germline V gene are MNHEY and SVGAGI. V shed 4 bases, J shed 7 bases, and the junction held 7 bases outside the gene matches. This CDR3 region has 15 residues. The CDR3 loop is CASSFQGVRNSPLHF. The CDR3, as DNA: TGTGCCAGCAGTTTCCAGGGGGTGAGGAATTCACCCCTCCACTTT.

This clonotype was seen many times. The V gene is TRBV2, the J gene TRBJ2-5; TRBD1 matches 9 bases. The CDR3 length is 13 residues. Germline V gene lookup returns CDR1 SNHLY and CDR2 FYNNEI. V lost 6 bases to trimming and J lost 10 bases; unmatched junction nucleotides: 9. CDR3 sequence: CASSEQGAQDQYF. The CDR3 DNA reads TGTGCCAGCAGCGAACAGGGGGCGCAGGACCAGTACTTC.

This clonotype was picked up many times. The chain employs TRBV12-3 or TRBV12-4 and TRBJ2-3; no clear D. V was trimmed by 5 bases and J by 7 bases, leaving 16 bases between them. The CDR3 is 14 amino acids. The CDR3 protein is CASSTGSSSYTQYF. The CDR3 DNA is TGTGCCAGCAGTACCGGGTCCTCCAGTTATACGCAGTATTTT.

In this sample, this clonotype turned up a few times. One end of the junction fails to match germline, which may point to a read error. V usage is TRBV7-9 and J usage is TRBJ2-7, with a tentative D call TRBD2 (6 bases). CDR1 is SEHNR, CDR2 FQNEAQ, per germline (reference sequence). The CDR3 runs 15 residues. DNA of the CDR3: TGTGCCAGCACCTTAAGCGGGCGGGGCTCCTACGAGCAGTACTTC. It encodes CASTLSGRGSYEQYF. Full variable domain (missing parts from reference TRBV7-9 and TRBJ2-7): DTGVSQNPRHKITKRGQNVTFRCDPISEHNRLYWYRQTLGQGPEFLTYFQNEAQLEKSRLLSDRFSAERPKGSFSTLEIQRTEQGDSAMYLCASTLSGRGSYEQYFGPGTRLTVT.

In its sample, this clonotype was seen many times. The chain carries TRBV5-1 and TRBJ2-7; TRBD1 matches 9 bases. V dropped 4 bases and J dropped 6; count of bases not matched to a gene: 11. The CDR3 contains 15 residues. Germline assignment: CDR1 SGHRS and CDR2 YFSETQ. The DNA of the CDR3 is TGCGCCAGCAGCAGAACCGGGACAGGGACAAGCGAGCAGTACTTC. It specifies CASSRTGTGTSEQYF.

This clonotype was detected ten times or more. The chain is built from TRBV10-3 and TRBJ2-5; perhaps TRBD1 as D (5 bases). The CDR3 totals 13 residues. V lost 5 bases, J lost 4 bases, and 11 bases lay in between. Germline V gene lookup returns CDR1 ENHRY and CDR2 SYGVKD. CDR3 sequence reads: CAISLDSGETQYF. The CDR3 nucleotides are TGTGCCATCAGTCTTGACAGTGGAGAGACCCAGTACTTC.

This clonotype was seen many times. The chain is built from TRBV7-9 and TRBJ2-5; 8 bases match TRBD2. V dropped 4 bases and J dropped 5; count of bases not matched to a gene: 9. CDR3 length equals 15 residues. Germline lookup yields CDR1 SEHNR and CDR2 FQNEAQ (reference sequence). CDR3 loop: CASSSGGGLSETQYF. CDR3 coding DNA: TGTGCCAGCAGCTCCGGGGGGGGGTTGAGCGAGACCCAGTACTTC.

The chain uses TRBV7-8 and TRBJ1-4, with D perhaps TRBD1 (5 bases). The CDR3 totals 15 residues. CDR1 is SGHVS, CDR2 FQNEAQ, per germline. V lost 5 bases, J lost 8 bases, and 18 bases lay in between. CDR3 nucleotide sequence: TGTGCCAGCAGCCCCTTGGGGGGGTCCGCAGAAAAACTGTTTTTT. It encodes CASSPLGGSAEKLFF.

This clonotype was seen at least ten times. The chain couples TRBV4-1 to TRBJ2-5, with 7 nucleotides matching TRBD1. Germline CDR1 MGHRA, CDR2 YSYEKL. V shed 0 bases and J 4 bases; nucleotides not matched to a gene: 11. The CDR3 totals 17 residues. The CDR3 here is CASSQDPGTAVPETQYF. The CDR3 nucleotides are TGCGCCAGCAGCCAAGATCCCGGGACAGCGGTGCCAGAGACCCAGTACTTC.

This clonotype was counted at least ten times. The chain is built from TRBV7-2 and TRBJ1-5; 7 nucleotides agree with TRBD1. Trimming removed 5 bases from V and 6 bases from J; junction bases left unmatched: 4. CDR1 is SGHTA and CDR2 is FQGNSA in the germline V gene. This CDR3 region has 13 residues. The CDR3 DNA reads as TGTGCCAGCAGCACCAGGGGGGCTCAGCCCCAGCATTTT. This encodes CASSTRGAQPQHF.

This clonotype was recorded many times. The gene calls are TRBV6-5 and TRBJ2-7, with D tentatively TRBD2 (5 bases). This CDR3 comprises 15 residues. The V end lost 6 bases, the J end lost 0 bases, and 15 bases lay between the germline ends. Germline V lookup: CDR1 MNHEY, CDR2 SVGAGI. The CDR3 nucleotides are TGTGCCAGCAGCGAACCGACGGGAAACTCCTACGAGCAGTACTTC. Protein: CASSEPTGNSYEQYF.

This clonotype was counted a few times. The V and J genes are TRBV5-1 and TRBJ2-1; 8 bases are shared with TRBD2. Germline assignment: CDR1 SGHRS and CDR2 YFSETQ. V dropped 3 bases and J dropped 12; count of bases not matched to a gene: 11. The CDR3 loop spans 14 amino acids. The CDR3 protein is CASSSGTRSLGQFF. Here the CDR3 DNA reads TGCGCCAGCAGCTCCGGGACTAGAAGTTTGGGGCAGTTCTTC.

This clonotype has ten or more counts. The chain carries TRBV4-1 and TRBJ1-4; D might be TRBD1 (5 bases). The germline V and J ends were trimmed by 0 bases and 6 bases, with 17 bases remaining between them. This CDR3 comprises 17 residues. Per germline, CDR1 MGHRA and CDR2 YSYEKL. The CDR3 coding sequence is TGCGCCAGCAGCCAAGAGTGGGGCCCCCAAGGGGATGAAAAACTGTTTTTT. Protein sequence: CASSQEWGPQGDEKLFF.